This T cell receptor (beta chain) was sequenced in a study of T cells in narcolepsy. Study-wide background: Healthy controls were enrolled alongside patients with narcolepsy type 1 or type 2. The study's findings and limits: No autoreactive T cell clone sequences appeared in some memory CD4+ repertoires.

Remarks on this clone: Its specificity is not known.

Clones were sequenced by immunoSEQ multiplex PCR, and TCRdb holds only the in-frame ones, with some missing. The sample lists about 24,000 clones, around 63% occurring once. The CDR3 consists of 11 residues. V gave up 0 bases and J gave up 7 bases, with 3 bases separating them. Looked up from germline, CDR1 is SGHNT and CDR2 is YYREEE (reference sequence). The receptor comes from a human donor in good health. The J gene is TRBJ2-3, the V gene TRBV5-4; no reliable D call. The sample was memory (CD45RA-) CD4+ T cells from blood. CDR3 sequence: CASSLGYTQYF. The CDR3 DNA reads as TGTGCCAGCAGCTTGGGTTATACGCAGTATTTT.